A selection of T cell receptor beta chains follows, all from one sample in a study of T-cell reconstitution after alpha-beta-depleted transplantation in children. TCRdb recomputed calls from the PCR reads with MiXCR, one row per CDR3 protein. The repertoire consists of about 350,000 distinct CDR3 sequences, with 15% to 20% occurring once and the leading ten covering roughly two fifths. Material: PBMCs, mostly from graft donor cells, obtained 360 days after TCRalphabeta/CD19-depleted stem cell transplant. These receptor sequences come from a male patient aged 2 to 10 who had a stem cell transplant for acute lymphoblastic leukemia, so the T cells may come from the graft donor. CDR3s include the opening cysteine and the closing phenylalanine or tryptophan. The D gene is left open where the match is weak. Size is stated for part of the rows, as once, few or many counts, or as a class when the clone is expanded.

v_gene: TRBV20-1
d_gene: .
abundance: many
j_gene: TRBJ2-1
CDR3aa: CSATTGYEQFF
CDR3nt: TGCAGTGCTACAACAGGGTATGAGCAGTTCTTC

v_gene: TRBV4-1
d_gene: .
abundance: once
j_gene: TRBJ2-1
CDR3aa: CASSQDVGPEQFF
CDR3nt: TGCGCCAGCAGCCAAGATGTAGGACCTGAGCAGTTCTTC

v_gene: TRBV27
d_gene: .
abundance: few
j_gene: TRBJ2-3
CDR3aa: CASSPPGTSSDTQYF
CDR3nt: TGTGCCAGCAGTCCACCGGGTACCTCCTCAGATACGCAGTATTTT

v_gene: TRBV20-1
d_gene: .
abundance: many
j_gene: TRBJ2-7
CDR3aa: CSARAVAWAGHTYEQYF
CDR3nt: TGCAGTGCTAGAGCCGTCGCGTGGGCGGGACACACCTACGAGCAGTACTTC

v_gene: TRBV5-8
d_gene: TRBD2
abundance: .
j_gene: TRBJ2-7
CDR3aa: CASSLTPSGRTYEQYF
CDR3nt: TGTGCCAGCAGCTTGACGCCTAGCGGGAGAACCTACGAGCAGTACTTC

v_gene: TRBV6-5
d_gene: TRBD1
abundance: few
j_gene: TRBJ1-2
CDR3aa: CASSYHGTGNYGYTF
CDR3nt: TGTGCCAGCAGTTATCACGGGACAGGGAACTATGGCTACACCTTC

v_gene: TRBV12-3/TRBV12-4
d_gene: .
abundance: few
j_gene: TRBJ1-1
CDR3aa: CASSLAVGGMNTEAFF
CDR3nt: TGTGCCAGCAGTTTAGCGGTGGGGGGCATGAACACTGAAGCTTTCTTT

v_gene: TRBV10-3
d_gene: .
abundance: many
j_gene: TRBJ1-2
CDR3aa: CAISVRENYGYTF
CDR3nt: TGTGCCATCAGTGTCAGGGAGAACTATGGCTACACCTTC

v_gene: TRBV6-2/TRBV6-3
d_gene: .
abundance: .
j_gene: TRBJ2-5
CDR3aa: CASSYLSRRLQETQYF
CDR3nt: TGTGCCAGCAGTTACTTGTCCAGGAGACTCCAAGAGACCCAGTACTTC

v_gene: TRBV28
d_gene: .
abundance: many
j_gene: TRBJ2-7
CDR3aa: CASSSNYEQYF
CDR3nt: TGTGCCAGCAGTTCCAACTACGAGCAGTACTTC

v_gene: TRBV7-3
d_gene: TRBD2
abundance: few
j_gene: TRBJ2-1
CDR3aa: CASSLSGTSGSKQFF
CDR3nt: TGTGCCAGCAGCTTATCCGGGACTAGCGGGAGCAAACAGTTCTTC

v_gene: TRBV9
d_gene: .
abundance: once
j_gene: TRBJ2-3
CDR3aa: CASSVEASISLTQYF
CDR3nt: TGTGCCAGCAGCGTAGAGGCTAGTATTAGTCTGACGCAGTATTTT

v_gene: TRBV12-3/TRBV12-4
d_gene: .
abundance: many
j_gene: TRBJ2-3
CDR3aa: CASTLTSSTDTQYF
CDR3nt: TGTGCCAGCACCCTAACGAGCAGCACAGATACGCAGTATTTT

v_gene: TRBV20-1
d_gene: .
abundance: few
j_gene: TRBJ2-2
CDR3aa: CSARPGPNTGELFF
CDR3nt: TGCAGTGCTAGACCCGGGCCGAACACCGGGGAGCTGTTTTTT

v_gene: TRBV4-2
d_gene: TRBD2
abundance: few
j_gene: TRBJ2-7
CDR3aa: CASSQVSSGSSYEQYF
CDR3nt: TGTGCCAGCAGCCAAGTCTCTAGCGGGAGTTCCTACGAGCAGTACTTC

v_gene: TRBV12-3/TRBV12-4
d_gene: .
abundance: few
j_gene: TRBJ2-3
CDR3aa: CASSFGDSLWTDTQYF
CDR3nt: TGTGCCAGCAGTTTTGGGGACTCCCTTTGGACAGATACGCAGTATTTT

v_gene: TRBV27
d_gene: .
abundance: few
j_gene: TRBJ2-3
CDR3aa: CASSLNSGTPTDTQYF
CDR3nt: TGTGCCAGCAGTTTAAATAGCGGAACTCCCACAGATACGCAGTATTTT

v_gene: TRBV12-3/TRBV12-4
d_gene: TRBD1
abundance: few
j_gene: TRBJ2-4
CDR3aa: CASSHPGQGVIQYF
CDR3nt: TGTGCCAGCAGTCATCCCGGACAGGGGGTCATTCAGTACTTC

v_gene: TRBV12-3/TRBV12-4
d_gene: .
abundance: few
j_gene: TRBJ1-3
CDR3aa: CASAGAGNTIYF
CDR3nt: TGTGCCAGCGCGGGCGCTGGAAACACCATATATTTT

v_gene: TRBV11-1
d_gene: TRBD2
abundance: .
j_gene: TRBJ2-5
CDR3aa: CASSFATSGSASETQYF
CDR3nt: TGTGCCAGCAGCTTTGCGACTAGCGGGAGTGCTTCAGAGACCCAGTACTTC

v_gene: TRBV5-1
d_gene: .
abundance: few
j_gene: TRBJ1-4
CDR3aa: CASSWGESTNEKLFF
CDR3nt: TGCGCCAGCAGTTGGGGGGAGTCTACGAATGAAAAACTGTTTTTT

v_gene: TRBV20-1
d_gene: .
abundance: .
j_gene: TRBJ2-3
CDR3aa: CSARALDSTDTQYF
CDR3nt: TGCAGTGCTAGAGCTCTGGACAGCACAGATACGCAGTATTTT

v_gene: TRBV12-3/TRBV12-4
d_gene: TRBD1
abundance: few
j_gene: TRBJ1-5
CDR3aa: CASSPPGTGLMRPQHF
CDR3nt: TGTGCCAGCAGTCCCCCCGGGACAGGACTAATGAGGCCCCAGCATTTT

v_gene: TRBV29-1
d_gene: TRBD2
abundance: .
j_gene: TRBJ2-3
CDR3aa: CSVISGVIDTQYF
CDR3nt: TGCAGCGTCATTAGCGGGGTGATAGATACGCAGTATTTT

v_gene: TRBV12-3/TRBV12-4
d_gene: .
abundance: .
j_gene: TRBJ1-2
CDR3aa: CASSLFGVGYTF
CDR3nt: TGTGCCAGCAGTTTATTCGGGGTTGGCTACACCTTC

v_gene: TRBV12-3/TRBV12-4
d_gene: .
abundance: once
j_gene: TRBJ2-7
CDR3aa: CASSFDPYEQYF
CDR3nt: TGTGCCAGCAGTTTCGACCCCTACGAGCAGTACTTC

v_gene: TRBV5-1
d_gene: TRBD2
abundance: many
j_gene: TRBJ2-1
CDR3aa: CASSLGLAGGEQFF
CDR3nt: TGTGCCAGCAGCCTAGGACTAGCGGGAGGCGAGCAGTTCTTC

v_gene: TRBV5-1
d_gene: .
abundance: .
j_gene: TRBJ1-3
CDR3aa: CASSGADSGNTIYF
CDR3nt: TGCGCCAGCAGCGGGGCGGACTCTGGAAACACCATATATTTT

v_gene: TRBV29-1
d_gene: .
abundance: few
j_gene: TRBJ2-1
CDR3aa: CSVLGPLALLTYNEQFF
CDR3nt: TGCAGCGTTCTCGGACCTTTAGCGCTCCTAACCTACAATGAGCAGTTCTTC

v_gene: TRBV10-2
d_gene: .
abundance: few
j_gene: TRBJ1-1
CDR3aa: CAGAPGSANTEAFF
CDR3nt: TGCGCCGGTGCTCCTGGCAGCGCGAACACTGAAGCTTTCTTT

v_gene: TRBV12-3/TRBV12-4
d_gene: TRBD1
abundance: .
j_gene: TRBJ2-7
CDR3aa: CASSLGRGTGGPYEQYF
CDR3nt: TGTGCCAGCAGTCTCGGACGAGGGACAGGGGGCCCCTACGAGCAGTACTTC

v_gene: TRBV20-1
d_gene: .
abundance: .
j_gene: TRBJ2-7
CDR3aa: CSALKQSGYYEQYF
CDR3nt: TGCAGTGCTTTGAAACAAAGCGGGTACTACGAGCAGTACTTC

v_gene: TRBV9
d_gene: TRBD2
abundance: many
j_gene: TRBJ2-1
CDR3aa: CASSVGTSGSNEQFF
CDR3nt: TGCGCCAGCAGTGTTGGGACTAGCGGTTCCAATGAGCAGTTCTTC

v_gene: TRBV5-1
d_gene: TRBD2
abundance: few
j_gene: TRBJ2-3
CDR3aa: CASSLIPPSGRADTQYF
CDR3nt: TGCGCCAGCAGCTTGATCCCTCCTAGCGGGAGGGCAGATACGCAGTATTTT

v_gene: TRBV4-1
d_gene: .
abundance: many
j_gene: TRBJ2-3
CDR3aa: CASSQDPSTDTQYF
CDR3nt: TGCGCCAGCAGCCAAGATCCCAGCACAGATACGCAGTATTTT

v_gene: TRBV20-1
d_gene: .
abundance: few
j_gene: TRBJ2-5
CDR3aa: CSAISNGVGGETQYF
CDR3nt: TGCAGTGCCATTAGCAATGGCGTAGGAGGGGAGACCCAGTACTTC

v_gene: TRBV27
d_gene: TRBD2
abundance: .
j_gene: TRBJ2-2
CDR3aa: CATLPSGGYTGELFF
CDR3nt: TGTGCCACCCTCCCTAGCGGGGGGTACACCGGGGAGCTGTTTTTT

v_gene: TRBV6-1
d_gene: .
abundance: .
j_gene: TRBJ1-2
CDR3aa: CASSPTAANYGYTF
CDR3nt: TGTGCCAGCAGTCCAACAGCGGCTAACTATGGCTACACCTTC

v_gene: TRBV3-1
d_gene: .
abundance: .
j_gene: TRBJ2-1
CDR3aa: CASSQGSFQFF
CDR3nt: TGTGCCAGCAGCCAGGGGTCGTTCCAGTTCTTC

v_gene: TRBV4-1
d_gene: .
abundance: few
j_gene: TRBJ2-7
CDR3aa: CASSQVDRGSYEQYF
CDR3nt: TGCGCCAGCAGCCAAGTCGACAGAGGCTCCTACGAGCAGTACTTC

v_gene: TRBV12-3/TRBV12-4
d_gene: .
abundance: .
j_gene: TRBJ1-1
CDR3aa: CASSSGSWTAFF
CDR3nt: TGTGCCAGCAGTAGCGGGTCCTGGACAGCTTTCTTT

v_gene: TRBV29-1
d_gene: .
abundance: .
j_gene: TRBJ2-5
CDR3aa: CSVEVVRGETQYF
CDR3nt: TGCAGCGTTGAAGTTGTACGAGGGGAGACCCAGTACTTC

v_gene: TRBV27
d_gene: TRBD2
abundance: few
j_gene: TRBJ2-1
CDR3aa: CASNNLAGVSYNEQFF
CDR3nt: TGTGCCAGCAACAACCTAGCGGGAGTATCCTACAATGAGCAGTTCTTC

v_gene: TRBV10-3
d_gene: .
abundance: many
j_gene: TRBJ2-4
CDR3aa: CAIGPVAKNIQYF
CDR3nt: TGTGCCATAGGGCCTGTGGCCAAAAACATTCAGTACTTC

v_gene: TRBV7-9
d_gene: .
abundance: .
j_gene: TRBJ2-3
CDR3aa: CASSLAQTDTQYF
CDR3nt: TGTGCCAGCAGCTTAGCGCAGACAGATACGCAGTATTTT

v_gene: TRBV24-1
d_gene: TRBD1
abundance: many
j_gene: TRBJ1-6
CDR3aa: CATSDPKWTGDSPLHF
CDR3nt: TGTGCCACCAGTGATCCGAAATGGACAGGGGATTCACCCCTCCACTTT

v_gene: TRBV5-1
d_gene: TRBD2
abundance: .
j_gene: TRBJ2-5
CDR3aa: CASSSGLAPYGGETQYF
CDR3nt: TGCGCCAGCAGCTCCGGACTAGCGCCCTACGGGGGCGAGACCCAGTACTTC

v_gene: TRBV28
d_gene: .
abundance: few
j_gene: TRBJ2-4
CDR3aa: CASSLPGVKQGAKNIQYF
CDR3nt: TGTGCCAGCAGTTTGCCGGGCGTTAAACAGGGAGCCAAAAACATTCAGTACTTC

v_gene: TRBV11-2
d_gene: .
abundance: .
j_gene: TRBJ1-2
CDR3aa: CASSLGTALYGYTF
CDR3nt: TGTGCCAGCAGCTTAGGGACAGCGCTCTATGGCTACACCTTC

v_gene: TRBV7-9
d_gene: TRBD2
abundance: few
j_gene: TRBJ2-1
CDR3aa: CASSLLSGRANEQFF
CDR3nt: TGTGCCAGCAGCTTACTGAGCGGGAGGGCCAATGAGCAGTTCTTC

v_gene: TRBV3-1
d_gene: TRBD2
abundance: few
j_gene: TRBJ2-7
CDR3aa: CASGTSGSYEQYF
CDR3nt: TGTGCCAGCGGGACTAGCGGTTCCTACGAGCAGTACTTC

v_gene: TRBV9
d_gene: TRBD1
abundance: few
j_gene: TRBJ1-5
CDR3aa: CASSASPGAAGGPQHF
CDR3nt: TGTGCCAGCAGCGCGTCCCCAGGGGCCGCAGGGGGGCCCCAGCATTTT

v_gene: TRBV5-1
d_gene: .
abundance: .
j_gene: TRBJ1-4
CDR3aa: CASSLVGGYGPNEKLFF
CDR3nt: TGCGCCAGCAGCTTGGTCGGCGGGTACGGCCCTAATGAAAAACTGTTTTTT

v_gene: TRBV29-1
d_gene: .
abundance: many
j_gene: TRBJ2-7
CDR3aa: CSVGTGSAEQYF
CDR3nt: TGCAGCGTTGGTACAGGATCGGCCGAGCAGTACTTC

v_gene: TRBV20-1
d_gene: TRBD1
abundance: few
j_gene: TRBJ2-3
CDR3aa: CSASSKDRGQTDTQYF
CDR3nt: TGCAGTGCTTCATCAAAGGACAGGGGGCAAACAGATACGCAGTATTTT

v_gene: TRBV6-2/TRBV6-3
d_gene: .
abundance: few
j_gene: TRBJ1-5
CDR3aa: CASSPRVGASDQPQHF
CDR3nt: TGTGCCAGCAGCCCAAGGGTGGGGGCATCGGATCAGCCCCAGCATTTT

v_gene: TRBV10-3
d_gene: TRBD1
abundance: .
j_gene: TRBJ2-7
CDR3aa: CAISEPGTGGDYEQYF
CDR3nt: TGTGCCATCAGTGAGCCTGGGACAGGAGGGGACTACGAGCAGTACTTC

v_gene: TRBV28
d_gene: TRBD2
abundance: many
j_gene: TRBJ2-5
CDR3aa: CASKLAGGEETQYF
CDR3nt: TGTGCCAGCAAGCTAGCGGGAGGTGAAGAGACCCAGTACTTC